The 15 T cell receptor beta chains listed next were all sequenced from one sample in a study of CD8 T cells in Susac syndrome. About 0.45 to 1 ug RNA was reverse transcribed with random hexamers. MiXCR, run by TCRdb on the immunoSEQ multiplex PCR reads, gives a single entry per CDR3 protein. The sample lists around 130,000 distinct CDR3 sequences; 96% were seen once. Sequencing input: CD4+ T cells from PBMCs. The receptors here all came from a human donor with Susac syndrome.

The DNA of the CDR3 is TGTGCCAGTGGGACGACTATCGGCAATGAGCAGTTCTTC. Protein product: CASGTTIGNEQFF. The chain joins TRBV11-3 to TRBJ2-1; possibly TRBD1 or TRBD2 for D (5 bases each). The CDR3 sequence is 13 residues long. Germline V gene sequence: CDR1 SGHNT, CDR2 YENEEA. The V end lost 9 bases, the J end lost 6 bases, and 15 bases lay between the germline ends.

The chain is built from TRBV24-1 and TRBJ1-2, with unresolved D. This CDR3 spans 13 amino acids. The germline V gene encodes CDR1 KGHDR and CDR2 SFDVKD. V lost 4 bases and J lost 2, with 7 bases in between. CDR3 region: CATSEGINYGYTF. The CDR3, as DNA: TGTGCCACCAGTGAGGGCATCAACTATGGCTACACCTTC.

This chain links TRBV7-9 with TRBJ1-1; 8 nucleotides match TRBD1. Losses at the gene ends were 6 bases for V and 6 bases for J; bases not matched to a gene: 6. The CDR3 runs to 13 residues. Germline CDR1 SEHNR, CDR2 FQNEAQ (reference sequence). CDR3 DNA: TGTGCCAGCAGTTCACAGGGGGTGGCTGAAGCTTTCTTT. Its protein product is CASSSQGVAEAFF.

This clonotype was picked up one time. The chain employs TRBV2 and TRBJ1-4; D unclear. Germline lookup yields CDR1 SNHLY and CDR2 FYNNEI. This CDR3 is built from 14 residues. With 6 bases removed from V and 0 bases from J, the gap between germline ends came to 8 bases. The CDR3 here is CASRTDATNEKLFF. The CDR3 DNA reads as TGTGCCAGCAGAACAGACGCAACTAATGAAAAACTGTTTTTT.

The rearrangement uses TRBV20-1 and TRBJ2-7, with 7 bases fitting TRBD1. The CDR3 length is 13 residues. With 5 bases clipped from V and 0 bases from J, the junction kept 4 bases outside the gene matches. Germline V gene lookup returns CDR1 DFQATT and CDR2 SNEGSKA (reference sequence). CDR3 protein: CSASGTASYEQYF. The CDR3 DNA reads TGCAGTGCTTCCGGGACAGCCTCCTACGAGCAGTACTTC.

V is TRBV18 and J is TRBJ2-7; a weak D match, TRBD1 (5 bases). V lost 3 bases and J lost 2, with 11 bases in between. Germline V gives CDR1 KGHSH, CDR2 LQKENI. The CDR3 is 14 amino acids. CDR3 coding DNA: TGTGCCAGCTCACCCAATCAGGGAACCTACGAGCAGTACTTC. Amino acid sequence: CASSPNQGTYEQYF.

The genes are TRBV20-1 and TRBJ2-1; 9 nucleotides line up with TRBD2. The CDR3 has 14 residues. CDR1 is DFQATT and CDR2 is SNEGSKA in the germline V gene (reference sequence). Losses at the gene ends were 3 bases for V and 9 bases for J; bases not matched to a gene: 9. The CDR3 reads CSARTKREVLEQFF. In nucleotides, the CDR3 is TGCAGTGCTAGGACTAAGCGGGAGGTTCTTGAGCAGTTCTTC.

This clonotype was seen a single time. DNA for the CDR3: TGTGCCAGCAGTGAACGACAGGGAGATGGCTACACCTTC. As protein: CASSERQGDGYTF. The chain carries TRBV6-1 and TRBJ1-2; TRBD1 aligns across 7 bases. Germline V gene data show CDR1 as MNHNS and CDR2 as SASEGT. J was trimmed by 6 bases and V by 2 bases; bases with no gene match: 3. The CDR3 consists of 13 residues.

This chain links TRBV28 with TRBJ1-5; D possibly corresponds to TRBD1 (5 bases). With 3 bases removed from V and 0 bases from J, the gap between germline ends came to 12 bases. Germline V gene lookup returns CDR1 MDHEN and CDR2 SYDVKM. The length of the CDR3 is 16 residues. The CDR3 DNA reads TGTGCCAGCAGTTTCGATCGGGACTATAGCAATCAGCCCCAGCATTTT. It is translated as CASSFDRDYSNQPQHF.

V usage is TRBV12-3 or TRBV12-4 and J usage is TRBJ2-1; TRBD2 might be the D (6 bases). V was shortened by 3 bases and J by 8 bases, with 17 bases between the two germline ends. This CDR3 contains 15 residues. For the CDR3, the DNA is TGTGCCAGCAGTTTTTCACATCAGGGAGGCTATGAGCAGTTCTTC. Translated: CASSFSHQGGYEQFF.

CDR3 residues: CASRLEGNEQFF. The DNA of the CDR3 is TGTGCCAGCAGACTTGAGGGTAATGAGCAGTTCTTC. The chain recombines TRBV3-1 with TRBJ2-1; a weak D match, TRBD2 (5 bases). Trimming removed 6 bases at V and 7 bases at J, with 10 bases between. CDR1 and CDR2 (germline): LGHDT, YNNKEL (reference sequence). This CDR3 is built from 12 residues.

The chain has TRBV24-1 and TRBJ1-4, with D unresolved. The CDR3 covers 15 residues. Germline CDR1 reads KGHDR; CDR2 reads SFDVKD. Between the trimmed V and J ends, which lost 4 bases and 8 bases, there was a span of 16 bases. CDR3 nucleotide sequence: TGTGCCACCAGTGACACCGGGAGCCTGGGGGAAAAACTGTTTTTT. This encodes CATSDTGSLGEKLFF.

The chain is built from TRBV12-3 or TRBV12-4 and TRBJ2-5; D not resolved. This CDR3 is 13 amino acids long. V lost 3 bases and J 4 bases, leaving 9 bases between the germline ends. CDR3 bases: TGTGCCAGCAGTTTTCAGGTGATAGAGACCCAGTACTTC. Its protein product is CASSFQVIETQYF.

The chain recombines TRBV29-1 with TRBJ2-3, with 11 positions matching TRBD1. The V gene end was trimmed by 7 bases and the J gene end by 4 bases; junction bases not matched to a gene: 4. Germline values: CDR1 SQVTM, CDR2 ANQGSEA. The CDR3 has 13 amino acids. The DNA for the CDR3 is TGCAGCGCTCCGGGACAGGGGGCAGATACGCAGTATTTT. Protein: CSAPGQGADTQYF.

CDR3 region: CSARYEGLSNQPQHF. For the CDR3, the DNA is TGCAGTGCTAGATACGAGGGTTTAAGCAATCAGCCCCAGCATTTT. This chain connects TRBV20-1 to TRBJ1-5; D gene unclear. V was clipped by 2 bases and J by 1 base, with 12 bases between them. There are 15 residues in the CDR3. Germline CDR1 reads DFQATT; CDR2 reads SNEGSKA (reference sequence).